This T cell receptor (beta chain) is from a study of CD8+CD57+ T cells in acquired aplastic anemia. Study overall: Mean yield of DNA from sorted CD4+ and CD8+ cells was around 3 ug.

With regard to this clonotype: Its antigen is currently unknown. Relative to the germline gene, one junction end is altered; a read error may explain this.

The length of the CDR3 is 13 residues. Looked up from germline, CDR1 is SGHVS and CDR2 is FQNEAQ. Genomic DNA served as template for TCR beta VDJ and CDR3 profiling. One entry per CDR3 protein results from TCRdb running MiXCR on the reads. Altogether about 200,000 distinct CDR3 sequences are present, roughly two thirds being singletons, with the ten largest covering around 60%. Individuals selected for sequencing had exhibited CD8+CD57+ cell expansion on flow cytometry. All patients had severe acquired aplastic anemia. Regarding the study as a whole: Researchers report that some 31 CD8+ CDR3 sequences appeared in both patients and controls. Statistical testing detected no significant gap in CD8+ Simpson's diversity between patients and controls.

This clonotype originated in a human donor with aplastic anemia. This chain connects TRBV7-8 to TRBJ2-1; D uncertain. The sample consisted of sorted CD4+, CD8+, or CD8+CD57+ T cells (not recorded which) from PBMCs. The CDR3, as DNA: TGTGCCAGCAGCTTGAGCCGGAACAATGAGCATTTCTTC. This gives the protein CASSLSRNNEHFF. The complete variable domain, with remaining parts taken from reference TRBV7-8 and TRBJ2-1, reads GAGVSQSPRYKVAKRGQDVALRCDPISGHVSLFWYQQALGQGPEFLTYFQNEAQLDKSGLPSDRFFAERPEGSVSTLKIQRTQQEDSAVYLCASSLSRNNEHFFGPGTRLTVL.